A single sample gave rise to the 9 T cell receptor beta chains below, sequenced in a study of T cell repertoires in cytomegalovirus infection. From the reads, TCRdb called clonotypes with MiXCR, one entry per CDR3 protein. Of about 570,000 distinct CDR3 sequences in the sample, over 35% were seen once. These receptors have no known antigen. Sequencing was performed on cultured PBMCs, taken from culture after CMV antigen stimulation. The receptors stem from a human donor in good health (CMV status not recorded). Some clones in this sample may be carry-over from other donors' samples.

This clonotype was detected a few times. The V call is TRBV7-9, the J call TRBJ2-7, with TRBD1 as a possible D gene (6 bases). Germline assignment: CDR1 SEHNR and CDR2 FQNEAQ (reference sequence). CDR3 length: 14 residues. The V gene lost 5 bases and the J gene lost 0 bases, with 11 bases spanning the gap. CDR3 sequence: CASSLGANSYEQYF. The CDR3 coding sequence is TGTGCCAGCAGCCTGGGGGCAAACTCCTACGAGCAGTACTTC.

The table lists this clonotype with a few counts. V is TRBV12-3 or TRBV12-4 and J is TRBJ1-6; D ambiguous. V was clipped by 0 bases and J by 8 bases, with 14 bases between them. The CDR3 loop spans 16 amino acids. CDR3 bases: TGTGCCAGCAGTTTAGCGCGGGGAGGGCCGCATTCACCCCTCCACTTT. Translation gives CASSLARGGPHSPLHF.

The chain combines TRBV5-4 with TRBJ2-7; D possibly uses TRBD1 or TRBD2 (6 bases each). The V end lost 4 bases, the J end lost 0 bases, and 14 bases lay between the germline ends. The CDR3 runs to 15 residues. CDR1 is SGHNT and CDR2 is YYREEE in the germline V gene (reference sequence). CDR3 coding DNA: TGTGCCAGCAGCGAACCGGGGGCCCTCTCCTACGAGCAGTACTTC. Translation: CASSEPGALSYEQYF.

The V call is TRBV7-8, the J call TRBJ2-2; 8 nucleotides line up with TRBD2. The CDR3 length is 16 residues. V lost 5 bases to trimming and J lost 0 bases; unmatched junction nucleotides: 5. From germline, CDR1 is SGHVS and CDR2 FQNEAQ. The CDR3 reads CASSVSGNTNTGELFF. CDR3 coding DNA: TGTGCCAGCAGCGTTAGCGGGAACACGAACACCGGGGAGCTGTTTTTT. Full variable domain (missing parts from reference TRBV7-8 and TRBJ2-2): GAGVSQSPRYKVAKRGQDVALRCDPISGHVSLFWYQQALGQGPEFLTYFQNEAQLDKSGLPSDRFFAERPEGSVSTLKIQRTQQEDSAVYLCASSVSGNTNTGELFFGEGSRLTVL.

The chain carries TRBV7-6 and TRBJ2-6; no reliable D call. The germline gives CDR1 SGHVS, CDR2 FNYEAQ. The CDR3 length is 12 residues. V was trimmed by 10 bases and J by 2 bases, leaving 6 bases between them. CDR3 amino acids: CATLPGANVLTF. The CDR3 DNA reads TGTGCCACACTTCCTGGGGCCAACGTCCTGACTTTC. The whole variable domain, filled in from reference TRBV7-6 and TRBJ2-6, reads GAGVSQSPRYKVTKRGQDVALRCDPISGHVSLYWYRQALGQGPEFLTYFNYEAQQDKSGLPNDRFSAERPEGSISTLTIQRTEQRDSAMYRCATLPGANVLTFGAGSRLTVL.

This clonotype was found a few times. The chain links TRBV6-5 to TRBJ2-1; D is uncertain. Germline V CDR1 and CDR2: MNHEY, SVGAGI. The CDR3 consists of 14 residues. Trimming pared 2 bases from V and 4 bases from J, leaving 9 bases between. This chain's CDR3 is CASSYGPTYNEQFF. CDR3 DNA sequence: TGTGCCAGCAGTTACGGACCTACTTACAATGAGCAGTTCTTC.

The chain links TRBV6-5 to TRBJ2-1; 14 bases fit TRBD2. CDR3 length equals 18 residues. The V segment lost 6 bases and the J segment 0 bases; nucleotides outside the gene matches: 7. Germline CDR1 reads MNHEY; CDR2 reads SVGAGI. The CDR3 sequence: CASSRLAGGPRSYNEQFF. The CDR3 DNA reads as TGTGCCAGCAGCCGACTAGCGGGGGGGCCGCGCTCCTACAATGAGCAGTTCTTC.

The J gene is TRBJ2-3, the V gene TRBV7-2, with 10 bases fitting TRBD2. The CDR3 runs to 18 residues. V was clipped by 5 bases and J by 6 bases; unmatched bases: 17. Germline loops: CDR1 SGHTA, CDR2 FQGNSA. CDR3 DNA: TGTGCCAGCAGCGCCCGTTTGTCTAGCGGGAGAATCCCGGATACGCAGTATTTT. Translation gives CASSARLSSGRIPDTQYF.

This clonotype was detected ten times or more. The V call is TRBV7-2, the J call TRBJ1-4; possibly TRBD1 for D (5 bases). V lost 1 base and J 4 bases, leaving 7 bases between the germline ends. The CDR3 length is 14 residues. CDR1 and CDR2 from the germline V gene are SGHTA and FQGNSA. The CDR3 spells CASSLGGDNEKLFF. The DNA of the CDR3 is TGTGCCAGCAGCTTAGGAGGGGATAATGAAAAACTGTTTTTT.